Listed here are 14 T cell receptor beta chains from one sample, sequenced in a study of neoadjuvant anti-PD-1 for oral cavity cancer. Profiling relied on immunoSEQ multiplex PCR, and the TCRdb table lists in-frame clones only, not all of them. The sample contains about 68,000 clones, roughly 84% of which appear only once. Time point given: after neoadjuvant nivolumab, at surgical resection. Sequenced material: PBMCs, taken after nivolumab (anti-PD-1) treatment. Every receptor here comes from a person between 40 and 85 years old with oral cavity squamous cell carcinoma.

The chain uses TRBV27 and TRBJ2-5, with D perhaps assigned TRBD1 or TRBD2 (5 bases each). The CDR3 length is 13 residues. Germline V lookup: CDR1 MNHEY, CDR2 SMNVEV (reference sequence). V was shortened by 3 bases and J by 5 bases, with 10 bases between the two germline ends. The CDR3 sequence is CASSLGVGETQYF. In DNA form, the CDR3 reads TGTGCCAGCAGTTTGGGGGTAGGGGAGACCCAGTACTTC.

J is TRBJ2-1 and V is TRBV10-1; D remains ambiguous. The germline gives CDR1 WNHNN, CDR2 SYGVQD (reference sequence). This CDR3 is 14 amino acids long. Trimming stripped 3 bases from V and 1 base from J, with 7 bases between. CDR3 amino acids: CASSDRLSYNEQFF. The CDR3 coding sequence is TGCGCCAGCAGTGACAGGCTTTCCTACAATGAGCAGTTCTTC.

The V call is TRBV2, the J call TRBJ2-7; 7 nucleotides align to TRBD2. Trimming removed 4 bases from V and 1 base from J; junction bases left unmatched: 7. CDR3 length: 15 residues. Looked up from germline, CDR1 is SNHLY and CDR2 is FYNNEI. The CDR3 nucleotides are TGTGCCAGCAGTGTAAGCGGGACGGAGTCCTACGAGCAGTACTTC. It translates to CASSVSGTESYEQYF.

The J gene is TRBJ2-7, the V gene TRBV2; the D gene is possibly TRBD1 (6 bases). Trimming stripped 10 bases from V and 4 bases from J, with 17 bases between. Germline assignment: CDR1 SNHLY and CDR2 FYNNEI. The CDR3 is made up of 13 amino acids. CDR3 loop: CAKGPEDSYEQYF. CDR3 nucleotides: TGTGCCAAGGGTCCCGAGGACAGTTACGAGCAGTACTTC. The full variable domain, rest sourced from reference TRBV2 and TRBJ2-7, is EPEVTQTPSHQVTQMGQEVILRCVPISNHLYFYWYRQILGQKVEFLVSFYNNEISEKSEIFDDQFSVERPDGSNFTLKIRSTKLEDSAMYFCAKGPEDSYEQYFGPGTRLTVT.

The chain employs TRBV10-3 and TRBJ2-7, with D possibly TRBD1 on 5 matching bases. The CDR3 has 13 amino acids. Germline CDR1 is ENHRY and CDR2 is SYGVKD. Trimming took off 6 bases at V and 1 base at J, with 10 bases between the two ends. CDR3 sequence reads: CAISTDTSYEQYF. CDR3 nucleotide sequence: TGTGCCATCAGCACGGACACGTCCTACGAGCAGTACTTC.

The table lists this clone with a count of one. The chain couples TRBV27 to TRBJ2-1, with TRBD2 matching 14 bases. After removal of 5 bases from V and 10 bases from J, the junction contained 7 bases not matched to a gene. CDR1 and CDR2 from the germline V gene are MNHEY and SMNVEV (reference sequence). This CDR3 is 15 amino acids long. DNA of the CDR3: TGTGCCAGCAGTCCGGGACTAGCGGGAGTAAAGGAGCAGTTCTTC. This codes for CASSPGLAGVKEQFF.

V usage is TRBV4-1 and J usage is TRBJ1-5; D is perhaps TRBD1 (6 bases). The length of the CDR3 is 14 residues. Deletions cut 0 bases from V and 7 bases from J, with 10 bases between. Germline lookup yields CDR1 MGHRA and CDR2 YSYEKL. This chain's CDR3 is CASSQDGTRQPQHF. The CDR3, as DNA: TGCGCCAGCAGCCAAGATGGGACACGGCAGCCCCAGCATTTT.

This clone is a singleton in its sample. The chain is built from TRBV5-1 and TRBJ1-5, with a tentative D call TRBD1 (6 bases). V was trimmed by 4 bases and J by 1 base, leaving 12 bases between them. This CDR3 spans 15 amino acids. The germline V gene has CDR1 SGHRS and CDR2 YFSETQ. The CDR3, as DNA: TGCGCCAGCAGCCCAGAGGGGGTAAGCAATCAGCCCCAGCATTTT. The encoded protein is CASSPEGVSNQPQHF.

This clone was detected only once. This chain connects TRBV5-8 to TRBJ2-1; 10 nucleotides match TRBD2. The CDR3 is made up of 16 amino acids. Unmatched junction bases numbered 6, after V lost 5 bases and J lost 1 base. CDR1 and CDR2 from the germline V gene are SGHTS and YDEGEE. CDR3 loop: CASRFLAGVSYNEQFF. DNA of the CDR3: TGTGCCAGCAGATTCCTAGCGGGAGTGTCCTACAATGAGCAGTTCTTC.

This chain connects TRBV27 to TRBJ1-5, with D uncertain. Trimming cost V 2 bases and J 4 bases, with 9 bases left between them. The CDR3 has 14 residues. Germline CDR1 MNHEY, CDR2 SMNVEV (reference sequence). CDR3: CASSLGWGNQPQHF. In nucleotides, the CDR3 is TGTGCCAGCAGTTTAGGGTGGGGAAATCAGCCCCAGCATTTT.

This clone was found a few times. The CDR3 nucleotides read TGTGCCAGCAGTTTAGGTGACAGGGGGCTTGACACCGGGGAGCTGTTTTTT. Its protein is CASSLGDRGLDTGELFF. The V gene is TRBV28, the J gene TRBJ2-2, with 10 bases aligning to TRBD1. This CDR3 has 17 residues. CDR1 is MDHEN and CDR2 is SYDVKM in the germline V gene. V shed 2 bases, J shed 3 bases, and the junction held 6 bases outside the gene matches.

This clone has only one observation. The V call is TRBV2, the J call TRBJ2-1; D might be TRBD1 (6 bases). Deletions cut 7 bases from V and 6 bases from J, with 16 bases between. CDR1 is SNHLY, CDR2 FYNNEI, per germline. The CDR3 sequence is 14 residues long. The CDR3 region has the DNA TGTGCCAGCAATAGTCAGGGGACGGGCAATGAGCAGTTCTTC. It yields the protein CASNSQGTGNEQFF.

The genes are TRBV20-1 and TRBJ2-1; D call uncertain. Trimming pared 5 bases from V and 5 bases from J, leaving 7 bases between. CDR3 length: 11 amino acids. Germline CDR1 is DFQATT and CDR2 is SNEGSKA (reference sequence). CDR3 in DNA: TGCAGTGCTGCAGGAAACAATGAGCAGTTCTTC. It codes for CSAAGNNEQFF.

The chain carries TRBV5-1 and TRBJ2-3, with 8 bases fitting TRBD2. The ends lost 0 bases at V and 2 bases at J; junction bases unmatched: 5. CDR1 and CDR2 (germline): SGHRS, YFSETQ. CDR3 length equals 16 residues. CDR3 amino acids: CASSLGSGANTDTQYF. The CDR3 DNA follows: TGCGCCAGCAGCTTGGGTAGCGGGGCCAACACAGATACGCAGTATTTT.